This record covers a single T cell receptor (beta chain). The data were taken from a study of blood T cell repertoires in COVID-19. Study details: Spain, Italy and the United States supplied samples that represented acute and convalescent COVID-19. PBMCs, B-cell-depleted T cells, or T cells provided the cDNA or gDNA that made up the material.

Original processing methods: Reference gene primer amplification gave estimated nucleated cell counts. The assay was immunoSEQ multiplex PCR, and TCRdb's table has in-frame clones only and misses some. V, J and clone size are those of that table, while D and trimming were read from the DNA. Of some 120,000 clones in the sample, about 80% were seen once. The CDR3 has 14 residues. The V and J ends lost 5 bases and 5 bases, in that order; junction bases with no gene match: 6. The germline V gene encodes CDR1 MDHEN and CDR2 SYDVKM. This chain joins TRBV28 and TRBJ2-7, with TRBD2 identical over 10 bases. The sequencing input was peripheral blood. The origin of this receptor is a man in his 70s with active or convalescent COVID-19. The CDR3 nucleotides are TGTGCCAGCAGTGAGCGGGAGGGCCGGAACGAGCAGTACTTC. Translated, it gives CASSEREGRNEQYF.